Each of the 16 T cell receptor beta chains below was sequenced from the same sample in a study of immune characteristics of hereditary and idiopathic chronic pancreatitis. Chronic pancreatitis tissue was collected during total pancreatectomy with islet autotransplantation. Using immunoSEQ multiplex PCR, the repertoire was profiled, and TCRdb retains in-frame clones only, with some absent. Among about 13,000 clones listed, over 70% were seen once. The sequenced material came from pancreas tissue with hereditary chronic pancreatitis. The receptors come from a human donor with chronic pancreatitis.

The chain couples TRBV29-1 to TRBJ1-4; no clear D gene. There are 11 residues in the CDR3. The germline V gene encodes CDR1 SQVTM and CDR2 ANQGSEA. V lost 4 bases to trimming and J lost 10 bases, with 10 bases between them. CDR3 nucleotide sequence: TGCAGCGTTGGTTGGAGAGGAAAACTGTTTTTT. Its protein product is CSVGWRGKLFF.

This clone has only one observation. The chain carries TRBV19 and TRBJ1-1; D call uncertain. The CDR3 is 13 residues long. Germline CDR1 reads LNHDA; CDR2 reads SQIVND (reference sequence). With 7 bases removed from V and 3 bases from J, the gap between germline ends came to 12 bases. The CDR3 DNA reads TGTGCCAGTATGAGGGATTTCGACACTGAAGCTTTCTTT. It yields the protein CASMRDFDTEAFF.

As concerns this clone: The sample holds other DNA sequences that translate to the same CDR3. The rearrangement joins TRBV3-1 (or the pseudogene TRBV3-2) to TRBJ1-1; no reliable D call. Germline CDR1 is LGHDT and CDR2 is YNNKEL (reference sequence). The CDR3 is 13 residues long. V was pared by 1 base and J by 3 bases, with 6 bases between. CDR3 nucleotide sequence: TGTGCCAGCAGCCAAGCGGGTGACACTGAAGCTTTCTTT. Its translation is CASSQAGDTEAFF.

This chain connects TRBV5-4 to TRBJ2-5; D is possibly TRBD1 or TRBD2 (5 bases each). There are 16 residues in the CDR3. Trimming shortened V by 4 bases and J by 5 bases, and 21 bases separated the two germline ends. Germline-derived CDR1 and CDR2 are SGHNT and YYREEE (reference sequence). The CDR3 sequence is CASSNDGMWGFETQYF. In nucleotides, the CDR3 is TGTGCCAGCAGCAACGACGGGATGTGGGGGTTCGAGACCCAGTACTTC.

The chain carries TRBV6-5 and TRBJ2-6; D may be TRBD1 (5 bases). V lost 4 bases to trimming and J lost 0 bases, with 7 bases between them. Per germline, CDR1 MNHEY and CDR2 SVGAGI. The CDR3 is 15 amino acids. The CDR3, as DNA: TGTGCCAGCAGTTTCGACAGCTCTGGGGCCAACGTCCTGACTTTC. This encodes CASSFDSSGANVLTF.

V gene TRBV6-5 combines with J gene TRBJ2-7, with 7 bases lining up with TRBD1. CDR3 length: 13 amino acids. Looked up from germline, CDR1 is MNHEY and CDR2 is SVGAGI. With V trimmed by 2 bases and J by 5 bases, 3 bases remained unmatched. This chain's CDR3 is CASSYRGPNEQYF. The CDR3 bases are TGTGCCAGCAGTTACAGGGGGCCAAACGAGCAGTACTTC.

The chain links TRBV19 to TRBJ2-1, with D perhaps given as TRBD1 or TRBD2 (5 bases each). The CDR3 has 14 residues. The germline V and J ends were trimmed by 3 bases and 8 bases, with 14 bases remaining between them. Germline assignment: CDR1 LNHDA and CDR2 SQIVND (reference sequence). CDR3 bases: TGTGCCAGTAGTATGGGACCCCCTAGGTATGAGCAGTTCTTC. Translating it yields CASSMGPPRYEQFF.

This clone was seen a few times. CDR3 nucleotides: TGCGCCAGCAGCTTGGAACCGGTTAGCTCCTATAATTCACCCCTCCACTTT. Translation gives CASSLEPVSSYNSPLHF. V is TRBV5-1 and J is TRBJ1-6; no clear D gene. The CDR3 length is 17 residues. Germline-derived CDR1 and CDR2 are SGHRS and YFSETQ. Trimming took off 0 bases at V and 0 bases at J, with 10 bases between the two ends.

V and J are TRBV4-2 and TRBJ1-5; no clear D. Trimming shortened V by 0 bases and J by 4 bases, and 10 bases separated the two germline ends. Germline V lookup: CDR1 LGHNA, CDR2 YNFKEQ. The CDR3 extends over 15 amino acids. CDR3 sequence (DNA): TGTGCCAGCAGCCAAGACCGGACCAAGAATCAGCCCCAGCATTTT. Translated, it gives CASSQDRTKNQPQHF.

This rearrangement joins TRBV7-9 to TRBJ2-7; 7 bases match TRBD2. This CDR3 is 14 amino acids long. Trimming removed 3 bases from V and 5 bases from J; junction bases left unmatched: 7. The germline V gene encodes CDR1 SEHNR and CDR2 FQNEAQ (reference sequence). CDR3: CASSLSGTTNEQYF. DNA of the CDR3: TGTGCCAGCAGCTTGAGCGGGACTACGAACGAGCAGTACTTC.

This chain uses TRBV21-1 with TRBJ1-3; the table names TRBD1, a call not compared with the DNA. TRBV21-1 constitutes a pseudogene. This CDR3 has 16 amino acids. Here the CDR3 reads CASSSGESRAGNTIYF. CDR3 nucleotide sequence: TGTGCCAGCAGCTCAGGGGAGTCTAGGGCTGGAAACACCATATATTTT.

The rearrangement links TRBV15 to TRBJ1-1, with TRBD1 matching 8 bases. Losses at the gene ends were 0 bases for V and 6 bases for J; bases not matched to a gene: 3. The V gene's germline CDR1 is LNHNV and CDR2 YYDKDF (reference sequence). The CDR3 consists of 14 residues. CDR3 amino acids: CATSRDQGASEAFF. As DNA, the CDR3 is TGTGCCACCAGCAGAGATCAGGGGGCCTCTGAAGCTTTCTTT.

In its sample, this clone was seen a few times. The same CDR3 also results from other DNA sequences found in this sample. DNA for the CDR3: TGCGCCAGCAGGGAGCCTAGCACAGATACGCAGTATTTT. This translates into CASREPSTDTQYF. V gene TRBV5-1 combines with J gene TRBJ2-3; D ambiguous. The CDR3 totals 13 residues. From germline, CDR1 is SGHRS and CDR2 YFSETQ. The germline V and J ends were trimmed by 5 bases and 0 bases, with 7 bases remaining between them. Complete variable domain (other parts from reference TRBV5-1 and TRBJ2-3): KAGVTQTPRYLIKTRGQQVTLSCSPISGHRSVSWYQQTPGQGLQFLFEYFSETQRNKGNFPGRFSGRQFSNSRSEMNVSTLELGDSALYLCASREPSTDTQYFGPGTRLTVL.

J is TRBJ1-3 and V is TRBV5-6; D is possibly TRBD1 (6 bases). Deletions cut 5 bases from V and 2 bases from J, with 11 bases between. Germline lookup yields CDR1 SGHDT and CDR2 YYEEEE. There are 14 residues in the CDR3. The CDR3 region has the DNA TGTGCCAGCAGGCGTGCAGGGGCTGGAAACACCATATATTTT. It codes for CASRRAGAGNTIYF.

The gene calls are TRBV9 and TRBJ2-7, with D possibly called TRBD1 or TRBD2 (5 bases each). V was clipped by 4 bases and J by 11 bases, with 22 bases between them. The CDR3 totals 14 residues. Per the germline V gene, CDR1 is SGDLS and CDR2 is YYNGEE. CDR3 sequence: CASSPEVGTKVEYF. The DNA of the CDR3 is TGTGCCAGCAGCCCAGAGGTGGGGACCAAAGTGGAGTACTTC.

The gene calls are TRBV7-9 and TRBJ2-5; TRBD2 is a possible D gene (6 bases). The CDR3 contains 12 residues. Deletions cut 6 bases from V and 5 bases from J, with 10 bases between. Germline V CDR1 and CDR2: SEHNR, FQNEAQ (reference sequence). CDR3 in DNA: TGTGCCAGCAGGGGGGGAACGGAGACCCAGTACTTC. This codes for CASRGGTETQYF.